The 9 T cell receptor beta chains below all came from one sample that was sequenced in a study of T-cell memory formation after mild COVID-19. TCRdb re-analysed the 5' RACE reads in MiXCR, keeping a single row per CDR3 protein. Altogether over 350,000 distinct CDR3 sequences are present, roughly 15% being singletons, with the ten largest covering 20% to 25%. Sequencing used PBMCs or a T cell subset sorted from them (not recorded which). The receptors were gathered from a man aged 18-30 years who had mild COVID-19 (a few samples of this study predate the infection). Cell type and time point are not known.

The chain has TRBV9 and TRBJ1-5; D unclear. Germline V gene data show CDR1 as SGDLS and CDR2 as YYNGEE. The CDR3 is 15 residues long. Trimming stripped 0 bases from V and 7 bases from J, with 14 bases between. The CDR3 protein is CASSVAPTEDQPQHF. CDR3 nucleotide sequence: TGTGCCAGCAGCGTAGCCCCCACAGAGGACCAGCCCCAGCATTTT.

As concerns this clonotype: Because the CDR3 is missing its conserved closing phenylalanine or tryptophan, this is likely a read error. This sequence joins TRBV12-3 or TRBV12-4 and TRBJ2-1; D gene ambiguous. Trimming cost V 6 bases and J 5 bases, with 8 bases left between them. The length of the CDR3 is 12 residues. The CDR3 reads CASSPRDNEQFL. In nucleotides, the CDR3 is TGTGCCAGCAGCCCTAGGGACAATGAGCAGTTCTTA.

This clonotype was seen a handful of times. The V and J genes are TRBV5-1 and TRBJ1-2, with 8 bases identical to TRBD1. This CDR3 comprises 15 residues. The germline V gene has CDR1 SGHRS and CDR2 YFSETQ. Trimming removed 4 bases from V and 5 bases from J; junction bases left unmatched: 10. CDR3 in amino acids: CASSPGTGPGYGYTF. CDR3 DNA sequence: TGCGCCAGCAGCCCCGGGACAGGACCTGGGTATGGCTACACCTTC.

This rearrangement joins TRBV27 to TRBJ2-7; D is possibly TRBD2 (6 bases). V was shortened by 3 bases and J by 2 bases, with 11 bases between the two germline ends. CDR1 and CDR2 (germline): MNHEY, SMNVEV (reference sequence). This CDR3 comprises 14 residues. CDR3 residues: CASSLTGDAYEQYF. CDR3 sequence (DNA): TGTGCCAGCAGTTTGACGGGGGATGCCTACGAGCAGTACTTC.

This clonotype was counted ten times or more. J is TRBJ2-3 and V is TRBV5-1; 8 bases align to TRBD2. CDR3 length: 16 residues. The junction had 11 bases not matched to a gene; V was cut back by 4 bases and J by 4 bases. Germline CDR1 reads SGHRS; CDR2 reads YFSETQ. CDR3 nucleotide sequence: TGCGCCAGCAGCCCCAGTATAGCGGGGTTCCCAGATACGCAGTATTTT. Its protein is CASSPSIAGFPDTQYF.

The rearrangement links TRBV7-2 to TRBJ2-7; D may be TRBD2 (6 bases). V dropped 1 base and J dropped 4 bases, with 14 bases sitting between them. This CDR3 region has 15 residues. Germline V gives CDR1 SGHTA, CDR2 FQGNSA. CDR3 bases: TGTGCCAGCAGCTTAGTTGGAGCGGGCGGTTACGAGCAGTACTTC. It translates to CASSLVGAGGYEQYF.

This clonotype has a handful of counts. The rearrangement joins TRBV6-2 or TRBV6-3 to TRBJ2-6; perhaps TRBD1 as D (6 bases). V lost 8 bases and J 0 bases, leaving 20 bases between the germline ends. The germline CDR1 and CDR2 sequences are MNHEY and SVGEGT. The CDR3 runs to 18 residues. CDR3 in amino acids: CASGSYRESPSGANVLTF. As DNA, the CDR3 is TGTGCCAGCGGATCCTACAGGGAATCCCCCTCTGGGGCCAACGTCCTGACTTTC.

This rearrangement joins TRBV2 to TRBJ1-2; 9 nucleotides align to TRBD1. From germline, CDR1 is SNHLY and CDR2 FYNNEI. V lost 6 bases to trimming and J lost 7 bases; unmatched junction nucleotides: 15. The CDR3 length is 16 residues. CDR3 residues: CASRKLKGDRVAGYTF. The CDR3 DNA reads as TGTGCCAGCAGAAAACTAAAGGGGGACAGGGTTGCTGGCTACACCTTC.

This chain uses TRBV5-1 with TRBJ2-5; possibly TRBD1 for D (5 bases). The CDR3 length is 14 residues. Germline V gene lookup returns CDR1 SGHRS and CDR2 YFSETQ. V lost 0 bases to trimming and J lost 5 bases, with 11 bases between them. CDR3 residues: CASSLEGWMETQYF. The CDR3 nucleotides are TGCGCCAGCAGCTTGGAGGGGTGGATGGAGACCCAGTACTTC. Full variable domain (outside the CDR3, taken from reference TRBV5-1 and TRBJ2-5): KAGVTQTPRYLIKTRGQQVTLSCSPISGHRSVSWYQQTPGQGLQFLFEYFSETQRNKGNFPGRFSGRQFSNSRSEMNVSTLELGDSALYLCASSLEGWMETQYFGPGTRLLVL.